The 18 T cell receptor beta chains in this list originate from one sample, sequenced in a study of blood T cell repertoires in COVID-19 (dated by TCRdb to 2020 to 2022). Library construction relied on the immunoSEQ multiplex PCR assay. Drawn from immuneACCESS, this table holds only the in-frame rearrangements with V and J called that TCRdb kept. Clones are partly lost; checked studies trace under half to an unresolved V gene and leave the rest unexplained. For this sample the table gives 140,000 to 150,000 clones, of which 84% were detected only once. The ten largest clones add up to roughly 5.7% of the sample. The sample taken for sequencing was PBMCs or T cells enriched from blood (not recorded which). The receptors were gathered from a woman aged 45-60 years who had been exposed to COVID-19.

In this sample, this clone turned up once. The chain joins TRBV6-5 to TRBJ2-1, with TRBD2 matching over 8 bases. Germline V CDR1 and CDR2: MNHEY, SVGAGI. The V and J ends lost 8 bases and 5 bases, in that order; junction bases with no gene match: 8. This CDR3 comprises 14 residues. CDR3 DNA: TGTGCCAGCGGTACCGGGACTAGGGACAATGAGCAGTTCTTC. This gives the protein CASGTGTRDNEQFF.

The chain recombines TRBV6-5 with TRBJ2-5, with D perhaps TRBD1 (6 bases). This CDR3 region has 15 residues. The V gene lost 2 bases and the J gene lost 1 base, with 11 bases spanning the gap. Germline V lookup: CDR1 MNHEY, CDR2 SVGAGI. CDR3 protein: CASSYTRGIQETQYF. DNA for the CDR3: TGTGCCAGCAGTTACACCAGGGGCATCCAAGAGACCCAGTACTTC.

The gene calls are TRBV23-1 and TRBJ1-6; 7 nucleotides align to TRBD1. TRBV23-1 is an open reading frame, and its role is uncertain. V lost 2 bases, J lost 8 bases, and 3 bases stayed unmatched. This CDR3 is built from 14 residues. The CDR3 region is CASSQGQEDSPLHF. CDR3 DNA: TGCGCCAGCAGTCAAGGACAGGAGGATTCACCCCTCCACTTT.

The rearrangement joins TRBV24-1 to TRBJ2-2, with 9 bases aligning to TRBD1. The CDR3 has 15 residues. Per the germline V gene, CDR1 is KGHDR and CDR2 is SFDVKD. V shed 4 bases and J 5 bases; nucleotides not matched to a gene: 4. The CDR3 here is CATSDPGTGTGELFF. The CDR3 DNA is TGTGCCACCAGTGACCCCGGGACAGGGACCGGGGAGCTGTTTTTT.

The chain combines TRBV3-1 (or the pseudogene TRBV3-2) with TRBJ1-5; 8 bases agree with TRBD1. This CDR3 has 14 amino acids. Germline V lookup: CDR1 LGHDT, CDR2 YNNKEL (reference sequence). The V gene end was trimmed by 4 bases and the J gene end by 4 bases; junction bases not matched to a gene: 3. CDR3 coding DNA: TGTGCCAGCAGCCCCGGGACAGGTAATCAGCCCCAGCATTTT. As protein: CASSPGTGNQPQHF.

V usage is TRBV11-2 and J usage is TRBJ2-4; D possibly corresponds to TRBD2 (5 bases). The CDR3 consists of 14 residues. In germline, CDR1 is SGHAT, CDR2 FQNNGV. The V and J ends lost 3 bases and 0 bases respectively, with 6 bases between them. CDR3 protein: CASSFGVAKNIQYF. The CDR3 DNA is TGTGCCAGCAGCTTCGGGGTAGCCAAAAACATTCAGTACTTC.

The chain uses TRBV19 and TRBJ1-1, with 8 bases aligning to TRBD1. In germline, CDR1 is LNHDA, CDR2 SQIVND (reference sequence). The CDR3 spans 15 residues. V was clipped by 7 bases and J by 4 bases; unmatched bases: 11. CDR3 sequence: CASIDRGGSATEAFF. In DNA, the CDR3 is TGTGCCAGTATTGACAGGGGCGGATCGGCCACTGAAGCTTTCTTT.

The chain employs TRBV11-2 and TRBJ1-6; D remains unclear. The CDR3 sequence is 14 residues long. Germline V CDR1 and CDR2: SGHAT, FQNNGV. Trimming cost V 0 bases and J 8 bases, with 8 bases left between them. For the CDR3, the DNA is TGTGCCAGCAGCTTAGATCGGGGAGATTCACCCCTCCACTTT. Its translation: CASSLDRGDSPLHF.

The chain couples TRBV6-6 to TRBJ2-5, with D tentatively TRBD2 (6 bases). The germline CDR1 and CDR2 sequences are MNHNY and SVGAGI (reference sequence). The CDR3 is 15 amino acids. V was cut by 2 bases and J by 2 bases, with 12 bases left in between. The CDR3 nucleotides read TGTGCCAGCAGTTACCAGGGACTCTTGCAAGAGACCCAGTACTTC. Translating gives CASSYQGLLQETQYF.

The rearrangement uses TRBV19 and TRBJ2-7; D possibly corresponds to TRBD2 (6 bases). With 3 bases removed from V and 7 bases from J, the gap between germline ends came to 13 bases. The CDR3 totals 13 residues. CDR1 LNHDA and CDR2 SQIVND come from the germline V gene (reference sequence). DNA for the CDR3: TGTGCCAGTAGTATGCGGGGTGGGGCGGAGCAGTACTTC. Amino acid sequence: CASSMRGGAEQYF. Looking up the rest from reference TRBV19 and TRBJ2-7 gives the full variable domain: DGGITQSPKYLFRKEGQNVTLSCEQNLNHDAMYWYRQDPGQGLRLIYYSQIVNDFQKGDIAEGYSVSREKKESFPLTVTSAQKNPTAFYLCASSMRGGAEQYFGPGTRLTVT.

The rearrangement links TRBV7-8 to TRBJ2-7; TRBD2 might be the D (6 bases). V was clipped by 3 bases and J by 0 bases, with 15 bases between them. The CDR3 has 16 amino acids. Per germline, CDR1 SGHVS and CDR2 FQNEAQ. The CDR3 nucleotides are TGTGCCAGCAGCTTGGAGGGACTTCGGGTCTCCTACGAGCAGTACTTC. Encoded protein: CASSLEGLRVSYEQYF.

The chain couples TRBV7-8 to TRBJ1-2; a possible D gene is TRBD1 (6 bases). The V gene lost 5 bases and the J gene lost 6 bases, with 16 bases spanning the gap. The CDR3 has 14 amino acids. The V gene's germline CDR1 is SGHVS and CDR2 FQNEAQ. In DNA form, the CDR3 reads TGTGCCAGCAGCCGGCGAGGGGGTGGAAATGGCTACACCTTC. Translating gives CASSRRGGGNGYTF. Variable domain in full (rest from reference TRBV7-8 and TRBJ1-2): GAGVSQSPRYKVAKRGQDVALRCDPISGHVSLFWYQQALGQGPEFLTYFQNEAQLDKSGLPSDRFFAERPEGSVSTLKIQRTQQEDSAVYLCASSRRGGGNGYTFGSGTRLTVV.

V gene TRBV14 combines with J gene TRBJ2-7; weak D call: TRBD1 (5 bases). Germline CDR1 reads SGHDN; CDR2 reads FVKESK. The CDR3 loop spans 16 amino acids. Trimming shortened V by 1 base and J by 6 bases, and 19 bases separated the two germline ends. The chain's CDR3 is CASSQGSPQGTAEQYF. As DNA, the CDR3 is TGTGCCAGCAGCCAAGGGTCCCCGCAGGGAACGGCCGAGCAGTACTTC.

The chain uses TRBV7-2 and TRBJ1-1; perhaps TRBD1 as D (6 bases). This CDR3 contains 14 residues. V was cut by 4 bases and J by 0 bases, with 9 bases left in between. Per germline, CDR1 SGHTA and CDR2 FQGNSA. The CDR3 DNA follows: TGTGCCAGCAGCTCAGGGGTGGTGAACACTGAAGCTTTCTTT. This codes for CASSSGVVNTEAFF.

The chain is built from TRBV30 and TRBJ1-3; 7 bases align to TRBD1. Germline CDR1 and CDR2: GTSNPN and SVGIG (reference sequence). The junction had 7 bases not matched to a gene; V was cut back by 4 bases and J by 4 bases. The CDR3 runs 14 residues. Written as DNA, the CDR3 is TGTGCCTGGAATCCGGACAGGCCCGGAAACACCATATATTTT. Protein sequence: CAWNPDRPGNTIYF.

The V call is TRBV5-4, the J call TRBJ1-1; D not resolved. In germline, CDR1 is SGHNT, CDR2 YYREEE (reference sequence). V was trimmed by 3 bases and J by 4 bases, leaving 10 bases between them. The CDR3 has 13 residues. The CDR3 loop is CASSSVLSTEAFF. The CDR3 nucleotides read TGTGCCAGCAGCTCGGTCCTGTCCACTGAAGCTTTCTTT. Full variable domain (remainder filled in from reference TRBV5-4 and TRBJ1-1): ETGVTQSPTHLIKTRGQQVTLRCSSQSGHNTVSWYQQALGQGPQFIFQYYREEENGRGNFPPRFSGLQFPNYSSELNVNALELDDSALYLCASSSVLSTEAFFGQGTRLTVV.

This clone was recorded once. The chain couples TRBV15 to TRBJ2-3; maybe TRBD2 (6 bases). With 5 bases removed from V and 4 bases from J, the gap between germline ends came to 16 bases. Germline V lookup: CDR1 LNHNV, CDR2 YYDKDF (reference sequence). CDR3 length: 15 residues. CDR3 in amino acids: CATSRRDPAADTQYF. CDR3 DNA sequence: TGTGCCACCAGCCGGAGGGATCCTGCGGCAGATACGCAGTATTTT. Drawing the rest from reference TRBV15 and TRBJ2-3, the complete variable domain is DAMVIQNPRYQVTQFGKPVTLSCSQTLNHNVMYWYQQKSSQAPKLLFHYYDKDFNNEADTPDNFQSRRPNTSFCFLDIRSPGLGDTAMYLCATSRRDPAADTQYFGPGTRLTVL.

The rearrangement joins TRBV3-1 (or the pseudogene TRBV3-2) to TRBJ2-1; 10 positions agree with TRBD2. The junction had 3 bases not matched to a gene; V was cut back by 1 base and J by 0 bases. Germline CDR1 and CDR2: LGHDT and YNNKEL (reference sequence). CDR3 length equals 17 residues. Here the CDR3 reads CASSQVLAGRSYNEQFF. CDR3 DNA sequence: TGTGCCAGCAGCCAAGTACTAGCGGGGCGCTCCTACAATGAGCAGTTCTTC.